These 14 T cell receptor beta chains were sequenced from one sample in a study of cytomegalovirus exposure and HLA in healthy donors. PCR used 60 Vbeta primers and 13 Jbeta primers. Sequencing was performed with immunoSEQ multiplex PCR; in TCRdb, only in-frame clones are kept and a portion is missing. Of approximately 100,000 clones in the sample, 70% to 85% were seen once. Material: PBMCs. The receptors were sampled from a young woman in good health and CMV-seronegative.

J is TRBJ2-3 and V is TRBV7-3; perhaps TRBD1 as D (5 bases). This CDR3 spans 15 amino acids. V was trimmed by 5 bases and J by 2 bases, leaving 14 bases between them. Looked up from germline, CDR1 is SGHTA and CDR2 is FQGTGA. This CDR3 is CASSRWGSATDTQYF. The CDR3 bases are TGTGCCAGCAGCCGTTGGGGCTCTGCCACAGATACGCAGTATTTT.

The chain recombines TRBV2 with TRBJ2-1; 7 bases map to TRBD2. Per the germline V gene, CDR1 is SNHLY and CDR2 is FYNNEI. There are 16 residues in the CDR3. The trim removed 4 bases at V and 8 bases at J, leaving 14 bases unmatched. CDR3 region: CASSGSGMGRRDEQFF. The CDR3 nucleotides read TGTGCCAGCAGTGGAAGCGGGATGGGTCGCCGCGATGAGCAGTTCTTC.

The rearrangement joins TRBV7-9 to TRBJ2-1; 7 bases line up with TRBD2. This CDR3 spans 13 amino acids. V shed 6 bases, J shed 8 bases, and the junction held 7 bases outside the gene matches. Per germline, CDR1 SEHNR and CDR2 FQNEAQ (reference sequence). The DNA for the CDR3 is TGTGCCAGCAGGCGCGGGAGCGGGGATGAGCAGTTCTTC. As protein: CASRRGSGDEQFF.

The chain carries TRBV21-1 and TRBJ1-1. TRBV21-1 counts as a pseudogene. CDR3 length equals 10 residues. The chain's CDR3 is CASSPQRAFF. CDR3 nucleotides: TGTGCCAGCAGCCCCCAGCGAGCTTTCTTT.

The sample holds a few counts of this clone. As DNA, the CDR3 is TGCGCCAGCGGGGGGAGTTTATACGAAAAACTGTTTTTT. As protein: CASGGSLYEKLFF. The chain recombines TRBV4-3 with TRBJ1-4; TRBD1 might be the D (5 bases). Germline V gives CDR1 LGHNA, CDR2 YSLEER. This CDR3 spans 13 amino acids. The V and J ends lost 8 bases and 8 bases respectively, with 15 bases between them.

Written as DNA, the CDR3 is TGTGCCAGTAGCCCTTCGGCAGGGACAAACGAGCAGTACTTC. Protein sequence: CASSPSAGTNEQYF. V gene TRBV19 combines with J gene TRBJ2-5; TRBD1 might be the D (6 bases). The DNA end is more similar to TRBJ2-7, so the J call may be wrong. This CDR3 region has 14 residues. Germline V gene sequence: CDR1 LNHDA, CDR2 SQIVND (reference sequence).

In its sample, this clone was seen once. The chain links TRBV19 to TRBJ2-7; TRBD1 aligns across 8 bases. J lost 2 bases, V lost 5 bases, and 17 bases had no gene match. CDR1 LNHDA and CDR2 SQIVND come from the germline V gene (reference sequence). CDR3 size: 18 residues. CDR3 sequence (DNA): TGTGCCAGTAGTCCGACAGGGGACACTGGATGGGGTACCTACGAGCAGTACTTC. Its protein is CASSPTGDTGWGTYEQYF.

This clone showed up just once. The CDR3 region has the DNA TGTGCCAGCAGCCAATCCTCCAGGGGGAGGACTGAAGCTTTCTTT. Translated: CASSQSSRGRTEAFF. The rearrangement uses TRBV16 and TRBJ1-1; 7 positions match TRBD1. With V trimmed by 0 bases and J by 5 bases, 6 bases remained unmatched. This CDR3 comprises 15 residues. The V gene's germline CDR1 is KGHSY and CDR2 FQNENV.

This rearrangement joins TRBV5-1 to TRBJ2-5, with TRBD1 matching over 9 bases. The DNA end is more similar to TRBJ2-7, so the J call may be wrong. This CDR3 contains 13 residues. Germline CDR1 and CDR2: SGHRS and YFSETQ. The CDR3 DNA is TGCGCCAGCAGCGCGGGACAGGGCAACGAGCAGTACTTC. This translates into CASSAGQGNEQYF.

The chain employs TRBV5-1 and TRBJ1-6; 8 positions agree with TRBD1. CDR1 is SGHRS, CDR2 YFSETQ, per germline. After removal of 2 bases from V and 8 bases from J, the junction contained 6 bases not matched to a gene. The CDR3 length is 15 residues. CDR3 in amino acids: CASSFGQGAYSPLHF. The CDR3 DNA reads TGCGCCAGCAGCTTCGGGCAGGGGGCCTATTCACCCCTCCACTTT. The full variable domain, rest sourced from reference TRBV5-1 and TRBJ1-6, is KAGVTQTPRYLIKTRGQQVTLSCSPISGHRSVSWYQQTPGQGLQFLFEYFSETQRNKGNFPGRFSGRQFSNSRSEMNVSTLELGDSALYLCASSFGQGAYSPLHFGNGTRLTVT.

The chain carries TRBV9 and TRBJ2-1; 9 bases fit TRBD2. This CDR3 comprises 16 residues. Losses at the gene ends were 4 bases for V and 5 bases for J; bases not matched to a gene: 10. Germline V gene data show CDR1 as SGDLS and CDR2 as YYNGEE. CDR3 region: CASSTGTSWVDNEQFF. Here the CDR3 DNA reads TGTGCCAGCAGCACCGGGACTAGCTGGGTAGACAATGAGCAGTTCTTC.

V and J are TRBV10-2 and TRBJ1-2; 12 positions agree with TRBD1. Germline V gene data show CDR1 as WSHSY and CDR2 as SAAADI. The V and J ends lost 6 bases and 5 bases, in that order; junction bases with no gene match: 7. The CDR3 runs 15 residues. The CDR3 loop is CASRPGTGGFYGYTF. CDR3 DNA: TGCGCCAGCAGACCCGGGACAGGGGGCTTTTATGGCTACACCTTC.

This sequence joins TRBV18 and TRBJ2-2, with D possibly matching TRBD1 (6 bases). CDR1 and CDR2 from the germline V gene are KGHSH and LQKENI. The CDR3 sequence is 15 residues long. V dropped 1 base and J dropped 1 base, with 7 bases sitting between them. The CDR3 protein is CASSPLGGNTGELFF. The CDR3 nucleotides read TGTGCCAGCTCACCACTAGGGGGGAACACCGGGGAGCTGTTTTTT. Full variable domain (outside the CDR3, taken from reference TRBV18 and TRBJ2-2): NAGVMQNPRHLVRRRGQEARLRCSPMKGHSHVYWYRQLPEEGLKFMVYLQKENIIDESGMPKERFSAEFPKEGPSILRIQQVVRGDSAAYFCASSPLGGNTGELFFGEGSRLTVL.

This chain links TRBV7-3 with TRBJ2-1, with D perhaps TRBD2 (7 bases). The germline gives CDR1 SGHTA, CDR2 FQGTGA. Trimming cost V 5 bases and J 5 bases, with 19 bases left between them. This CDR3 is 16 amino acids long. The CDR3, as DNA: TGTGCCAGCAGCCCTAAAGGGGGGGCAGGGCACAATGAGCAGTTCTTC. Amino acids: CASSPKGGAGHNEQFF.